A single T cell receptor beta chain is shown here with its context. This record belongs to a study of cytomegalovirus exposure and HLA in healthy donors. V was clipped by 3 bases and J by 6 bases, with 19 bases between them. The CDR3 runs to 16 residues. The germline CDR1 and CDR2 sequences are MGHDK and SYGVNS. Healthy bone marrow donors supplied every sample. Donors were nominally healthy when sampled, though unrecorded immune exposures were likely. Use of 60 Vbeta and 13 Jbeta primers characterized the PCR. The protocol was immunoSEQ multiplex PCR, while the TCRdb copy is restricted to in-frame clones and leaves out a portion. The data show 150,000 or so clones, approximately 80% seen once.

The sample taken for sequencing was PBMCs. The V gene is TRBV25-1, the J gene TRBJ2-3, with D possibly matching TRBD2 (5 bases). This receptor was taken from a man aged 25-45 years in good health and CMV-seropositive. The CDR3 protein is CASSDTSRGKVDTQYF. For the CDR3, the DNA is TGTGCCAGCAGTGATACCTCACGAGGGAAGGTGGATACGCAGTATTTT.